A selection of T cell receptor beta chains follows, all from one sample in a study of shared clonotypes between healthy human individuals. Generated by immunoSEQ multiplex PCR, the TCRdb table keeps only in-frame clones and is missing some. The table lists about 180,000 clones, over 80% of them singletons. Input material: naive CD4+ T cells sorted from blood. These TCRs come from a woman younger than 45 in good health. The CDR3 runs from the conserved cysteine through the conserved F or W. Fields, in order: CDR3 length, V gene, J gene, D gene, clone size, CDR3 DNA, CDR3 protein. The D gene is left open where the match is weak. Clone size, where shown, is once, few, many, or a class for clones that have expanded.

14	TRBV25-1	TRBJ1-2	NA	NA	TGTGCCAGCGGAGAGTTGGGGCGTTTGGGTGGCTACACCTTC	CASGELGRLGGYTF
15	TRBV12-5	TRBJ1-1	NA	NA	TGTGCTAGTGGTTTGGTGCAAGGACTGGCCACTGAAGCTTTCTTT	CASGLVQGLATEAFF
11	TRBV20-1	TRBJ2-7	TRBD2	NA	TGCACCGGCGGGGGCTCCTACGAGCAGTACTTC	CTGGGSYEQYF
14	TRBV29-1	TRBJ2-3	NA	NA	TGCAGCGTTGGCAGGGGGGGAAGCACAGATACGCAGTATTTT	CSVGRGGSTDTQYF
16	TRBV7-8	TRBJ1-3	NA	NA	TGTGCCAGCAGCTTTGTCAGGGGAATATCTGGAAACACCATATATTTT	CASSFVRGISGNTIYF
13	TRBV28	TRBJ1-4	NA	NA	TGTGCCAGCGAGGGGGCAACTAATGAAAAACTGTTTTTT	CASEGATNEKLFF
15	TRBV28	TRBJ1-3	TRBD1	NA	TGTGCCAGCAGAGACTGGGACAGCTCTGGAAACACCATATATTTT	CASRDWDSSGNTIYF
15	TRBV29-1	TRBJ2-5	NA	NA	TGCAGCGTTGGAAGGGAGGAGACGTACCAAGAGACCCAGTACTTC	CSVGREETYQETQYF
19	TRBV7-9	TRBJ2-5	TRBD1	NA	TGTGCCAGCAGCTCCCTTACTTCGACCTCCGGGACAGGGATTTGGGAGCAGTACTTC	CASSSLTSTSGTGIWEQYF
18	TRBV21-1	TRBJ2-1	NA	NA	TGTGCCAGCAGCACAAGCTCAAATGACAGGGCCCTCTACAATGAGCAGTTCTTC	CASSTSSNDRALYNEQFF
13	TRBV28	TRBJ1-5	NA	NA	TGTGCCAGCAGTGGCCCCACGTTCCAGCCCCAGCATTTT	CASSGPTFQPQHF
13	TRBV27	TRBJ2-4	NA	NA	TGTGCCAGCAGTTACCTAGCGTCTGGCATTCAGTACTTC	CASSYLASGIQYF
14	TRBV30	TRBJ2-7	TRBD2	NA	TGTGCCTGGAGCCTAGCGGGAGGAGGTGGCGAGCAGTACTTC	CAWSLAGGGGEQYF
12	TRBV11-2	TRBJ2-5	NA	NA	TGTGCCAGCAATCCAGTTGGGGAGACCCAGTACTTC	CASNPVGETQYF
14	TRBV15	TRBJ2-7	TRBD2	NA	TGTGCCACCAAGTCCGGGGGGGCCAGCTACGAGCAGTACTTC	CATKSGGASYEQYF
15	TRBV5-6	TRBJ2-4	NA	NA	TGTGCCAGCAGCTCACGTCAGGTAGCCAAAAACATTCAGTACTTC	CASSSRQVAKNIQYF
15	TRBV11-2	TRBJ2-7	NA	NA	TGTGCCAGCAGCTTCCAGACTAGTGGAACTGCCGAGCAGTACTTC	CASSFQTSGTAEQYF
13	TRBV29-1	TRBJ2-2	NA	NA	TGCAGCGTTGAAGTAGACGCCGCCGGGGAGCTGTTTTTT	CSVEVDAAGELFF
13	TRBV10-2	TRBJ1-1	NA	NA	TGCGCCAGCACGCGGGAATTAAACACTGAAGCTTTCTTT	CASTRELNTEAFF
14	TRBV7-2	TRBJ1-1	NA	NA	TGTGCCAGCACCCAGGAGGCGGGGAGGACTGAAGCTTTCTTT	CASTQEAGRTEAFF
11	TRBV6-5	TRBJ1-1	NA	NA	TGTGCCAGCACCCGGGACACTGAAGCTTTCTTT	CASTRDTEAFF
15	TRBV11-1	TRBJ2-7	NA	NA	TGTGCCAGCAGCTTAGTCCAGGGGAAGGCCTACGAGCAGTACTTC	CASSLVQGKAYEQYF
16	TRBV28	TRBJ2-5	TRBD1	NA	TGTGCCAGCAGTTTATCCCGGGACAGCCCTCAAGAGACCCAGTACTTC	CASSLSRDSPQETQYF
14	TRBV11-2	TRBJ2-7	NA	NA	TGTGCCAGCAGCTCCCTCGAAGGCCTGTACGAGCAGTACTTC	CASSSLEGLYEQYF
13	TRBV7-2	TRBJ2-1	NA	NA	TGTGCCAGGGGACTCGGTCGATACAATGAGCAGTTCTTC	CARGLGRYNEQFF
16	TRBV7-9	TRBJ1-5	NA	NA	TGTGCCAGCAGCACAAGTCGTGGGCAGGGTCCCCAGCCCCAGCATTTT	CASSTSRGQGPQPQHF
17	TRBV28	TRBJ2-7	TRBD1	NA	TGTGCCAGCAGTTTATGGGTGCGAGGGACAGCCACCTACGAGCAGTACTTC	CASSLWVRGTATYEQYF
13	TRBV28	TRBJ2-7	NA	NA	TGTGCCACCAGAGACAGAAAGATCTACGAGCAGTACTTC	CATRDRKIYEQYF
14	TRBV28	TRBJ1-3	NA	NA	TGTGCCAGCAGTAGTGGCTCGCCAGGAAACACCATATATTTT	CASSSGSPGNTIYF
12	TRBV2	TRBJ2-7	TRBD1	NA	TGTGCCAGCAGTGGGGACAGTCCCGGGCAGTACTTC	CASSGDSPGQYF
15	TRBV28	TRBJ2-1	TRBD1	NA	TGTGCCAGCAGTCTAAGGGACAGGGACCACAATGAGCAGTTCTTC	CASSLRDRDHNEQFF
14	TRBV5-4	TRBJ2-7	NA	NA	TGTGCCAGCACCGGGGGCGGGGAGCCTTACGAGCAGTACTTC	CASTGGGEPYEQYF
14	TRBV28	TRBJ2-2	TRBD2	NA	TGTGCCAGCAGTCTAGGGCGGGAGGACGGGGAGCTGTTTTTT	CASSLGREDGELFF
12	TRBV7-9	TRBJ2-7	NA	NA	TGTGCCAGCAGCTCCTTAGCACACGAGCAGTACTTC	CASSSLAHEQYF
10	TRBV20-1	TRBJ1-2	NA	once	TGCAGTGCCAGGCTCGAGGGTGACACCTTC	CSARLEGDTF
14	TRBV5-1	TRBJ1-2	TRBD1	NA	TGCGCCAGCAGCCCCCGGGACAGTAACTATGGCTACACCTTC	CASSPRDSNYGYTF